Detailed here is one T cell receptor beta chain. The data derive from a study of T-cell reconstitution after alpha-beta-depleted transplantation in children. The length of the CDR3 is 16 residues. Germline CDR1 SGHAT, CDR2 FQNNGV. V shed 0 bases, J shed 5 bases, and the junction held 1 base outside the gene matches. It was with unique molecular identifiers that the TCRbeta library was prepared. TCRdb fed the PCR reads into MiXCR, producing one record per CDR3 protein. The sample holds some 500,000 distinct CDR3 sequences, approximately 16% seen once. The chain has TRBV11-2 and TRBJ2-1; 13 nucleotides align to TRBD2. The material sequenced was PBMCs from the stem cell graft donor, taken from the stem cell graft. This receptor was identified in a human donor who donated a stem cell graft to a child with acute lymphoblastic leukemia. CDR3 protein: CASSLDGLAGDNEQFF. The CDR3 nucleotides read TGTGCCAGCAGCTTAGACGGACTAGCGGGAGACAATGAGCAGTTCTTC.